The source of this T cell receptor beta chain is a study of shared clonotypes between healthy human individuals. Sequencing used immunoSEQ multiplex PCR; TCRdb keeps in-frame clones, though not all of them. The table records over 850,000 clones, approximately 80% of them present only once. This CDR3 comprises 13 residues. Germline CDR1 and CDR2: LNHNV and YYDKDF (reference sequence). The ends lost 5 bases at V and 8 bases at J; junction bases unmatched: 5. The material sequenced was memory CD4+ T cells from PBMCs. Subset given: CD45RA-negative fraction. The V call is TRBV15, the J call TRBJ1-2, with 10 bases identical to TRBD1. This receptor was identified in a man between 18 and 29 years old in good health. Some clones in this sample may be carry-over from other donors' samples. The CDR3 loop reads CATSRQGALGYTF. DNA for the CDR3: TGTGCCACCAGCCGACAGGGGGCCCTGGGCTACACCTTC.